This TCR beta chain derives from a study of identical twins. Whole-study results and caveats: Model-predicted out-of-frame TCR alpha sharing fell below observed values in monozygotic twins. Not following the same donors, the study drew its conclusions from cross-sectional statistical analysis.

To note about this clonotype: Its cognate antigen is unknown.

Unique molecular identifiers were present on the cDNA, which also gained a universal primer site by template switching. TCRdb re-analysed the 5' RACE reads in MiXCR, keeping a single row per CDR3 protein. The sample records 540,000 or so distinct CDR3 sequences, 20% to 25% being singletons. Every sampled donor was Caucasian and healthy. This sample also appeared in a second study, on yellow fever vaccine responses in identical twins.

Material for sequencing was CD4+ T cells sorted from blood. The receptor comes from a woman aged 18-29 years in good health.

This chain's CDR3 is CATSSPYYRGVGYEQYF. The CDR3 nucleotides are TGTGCCACCAGCAGCCCCTACTATAGGGGAGTCGGGTACGAGCAGTACTTC. V and J are TRBV15 and TRBJ2-7, with D tentatively TRBD1 or TRBD2 (5 bases each). Germline CDR1 LNHNV, CDR2 YYDKDF (reference sequence). CDR3 length: 17 amino acids. V gave up 3 bases and J gave up 4 bases, with 22 bases separating them.